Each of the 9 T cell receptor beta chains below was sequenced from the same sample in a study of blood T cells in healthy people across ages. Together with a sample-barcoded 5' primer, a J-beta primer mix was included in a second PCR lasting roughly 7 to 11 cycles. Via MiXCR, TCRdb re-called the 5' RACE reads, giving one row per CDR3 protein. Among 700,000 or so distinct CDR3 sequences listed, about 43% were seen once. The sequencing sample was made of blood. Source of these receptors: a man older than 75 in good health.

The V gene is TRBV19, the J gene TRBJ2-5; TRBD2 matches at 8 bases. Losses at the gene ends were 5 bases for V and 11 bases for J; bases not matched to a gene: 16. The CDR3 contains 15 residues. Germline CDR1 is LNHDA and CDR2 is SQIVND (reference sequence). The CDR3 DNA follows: TGTGCCAGTAGTGTTACCAGCGGGGGTCGAAATGAGCAGTACTTC. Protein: CASSVTSGGRNEQYF.

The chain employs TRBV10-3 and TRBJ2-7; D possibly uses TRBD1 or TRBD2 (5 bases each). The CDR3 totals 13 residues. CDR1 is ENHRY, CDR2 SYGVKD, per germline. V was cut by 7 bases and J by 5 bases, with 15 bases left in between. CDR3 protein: CAINRDPKDEQYF. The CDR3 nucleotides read TGTGCCATCAACCGGGACCCTAAGGACGAGCAGTACTTC.

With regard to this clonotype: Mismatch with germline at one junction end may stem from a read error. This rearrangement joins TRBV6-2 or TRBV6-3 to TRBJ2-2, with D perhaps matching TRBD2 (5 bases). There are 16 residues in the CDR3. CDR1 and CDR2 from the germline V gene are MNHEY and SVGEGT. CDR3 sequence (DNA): TGTGCCGGCAGTGACCCCGGGGAAGGACGAACCGGGGAGCTGTTTTTT. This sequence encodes CAGSDPGEGRTGELFF.

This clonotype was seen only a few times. CDR3 sequence reads: CSARDQGALSGYTF. The CDR3 coding sequence is TGCAGTGCTAGAGATCAGGGGGCCCTTTCTGGCTACACCTTC. This chain connects TRBV20-1 to TRBJ1-2; 8 bases line up with TRBD1. Germline loops: CDR1 DFQATT, CDR2 SNEGSKA (reference sequence). The CDR3 is made up of 14 amino acids. Unmatched junction bases numbered 7, after V lost 0 bases and J lost 7 bases.

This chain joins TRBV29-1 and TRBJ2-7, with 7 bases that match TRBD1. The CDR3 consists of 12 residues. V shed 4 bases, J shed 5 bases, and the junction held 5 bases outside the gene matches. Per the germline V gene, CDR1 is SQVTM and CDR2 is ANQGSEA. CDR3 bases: TGCAGCGTTGGACAGGGCAGTGACGAGCAGTACTTC. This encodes CSVGQGSDEQYF.

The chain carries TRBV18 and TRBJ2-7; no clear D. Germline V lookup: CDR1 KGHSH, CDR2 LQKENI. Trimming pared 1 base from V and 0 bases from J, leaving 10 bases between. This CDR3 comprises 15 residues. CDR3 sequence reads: CASSPLTKSSYEQYF. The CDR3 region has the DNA TGTGCCAGCTCACCACTAACGAAGAGCTCCTACGAGCAGTACTTC. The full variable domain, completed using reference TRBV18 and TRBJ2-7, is NAGVMQNPRHLVRRRGQEARLRCSPMKGHSHVYWYRQLPEEGLKFMVYLQKENIIDESGMPKERFSAEFPKEGPSILRIQQVVRGDSAAYFCASSPLTKSSYEQYFGPGTRLTVT.

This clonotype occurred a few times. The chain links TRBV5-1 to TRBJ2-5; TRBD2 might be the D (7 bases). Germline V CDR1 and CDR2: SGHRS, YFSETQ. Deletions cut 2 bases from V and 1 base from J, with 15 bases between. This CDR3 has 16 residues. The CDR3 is CASSFIGGAPQETQYF. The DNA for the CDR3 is TGCGCCAGCAGCTTCATAGGGGGGGCCCCCCAAGAGACCCAGTACTTC.

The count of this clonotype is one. CDR3 loop: CASSPRTGRAKNIQYF. Here the CDR3 DNA reads TGTGCCAGCAGCCCTCGGACAGGGCGGGCCAAAAACATTCAGTACTTC. The chain combines TRBV7-2 with TRBJ2-4; 8 nucleotides align to TRBD1. V dropped 5 bases and J dropped 1; count of bases not matched to a gene: 7. The CDR3 loop spans 16 amino acids. Germline V gene lookup returns CDR1 SGHTA and CDR2 FQGNSA.

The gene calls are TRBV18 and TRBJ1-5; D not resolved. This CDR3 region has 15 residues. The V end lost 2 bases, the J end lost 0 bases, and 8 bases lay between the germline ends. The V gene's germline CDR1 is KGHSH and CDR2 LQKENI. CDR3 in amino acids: CASSPGQHSNQPQHF. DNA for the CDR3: TGTGCCAGCTCACCAGGGCAGCATAGCAATCAGCCCCAGCATTTT.